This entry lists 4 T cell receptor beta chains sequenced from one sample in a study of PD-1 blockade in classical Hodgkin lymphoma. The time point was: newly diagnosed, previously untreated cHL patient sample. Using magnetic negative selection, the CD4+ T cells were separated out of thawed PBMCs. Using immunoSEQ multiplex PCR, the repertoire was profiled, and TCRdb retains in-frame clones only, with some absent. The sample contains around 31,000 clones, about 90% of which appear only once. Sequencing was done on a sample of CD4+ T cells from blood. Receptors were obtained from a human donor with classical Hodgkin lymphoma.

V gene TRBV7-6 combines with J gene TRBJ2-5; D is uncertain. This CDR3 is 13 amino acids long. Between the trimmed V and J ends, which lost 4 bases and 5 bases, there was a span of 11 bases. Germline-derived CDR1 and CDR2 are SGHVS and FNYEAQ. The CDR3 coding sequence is TGTGCCAGCAGCTCGCGAGACAAGGAGACCCAGTACTTC. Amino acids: CASSSRDKETQYF.

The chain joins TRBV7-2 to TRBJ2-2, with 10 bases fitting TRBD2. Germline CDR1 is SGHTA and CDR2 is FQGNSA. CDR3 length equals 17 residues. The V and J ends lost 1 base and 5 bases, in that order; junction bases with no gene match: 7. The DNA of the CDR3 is TGTGCCAGCAGCTTAGACCTAGCGGGAGAGGTTACCGGGGAGCTGTTTTTT. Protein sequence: CASSLDLAGEVTGELFF.

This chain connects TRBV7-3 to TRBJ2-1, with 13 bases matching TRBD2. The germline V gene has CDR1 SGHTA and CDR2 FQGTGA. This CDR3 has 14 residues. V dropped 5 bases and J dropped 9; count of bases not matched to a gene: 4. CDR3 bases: TGTGCCAGCAGCCCTCGGACTAGCGGGAGTGAGCAGTTCTTC. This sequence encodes CASSPRTSGSEQFF.

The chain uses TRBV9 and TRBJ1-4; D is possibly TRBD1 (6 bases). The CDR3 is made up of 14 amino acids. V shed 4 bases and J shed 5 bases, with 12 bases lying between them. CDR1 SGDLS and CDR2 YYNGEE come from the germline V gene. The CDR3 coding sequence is TGTGCCAGCAGCAGCACAGGGCTCAATGAAAAACTGTTTTTT. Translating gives CASSSTGLNEKLFF.